The rows below give T cell receptor beta chains drawn from one sample of a study of cytomegalovirus exposure and HLA in healthy donors. Sequencing was performed with immunoSEQ multiplex PCR; in TCRdb, only in-frame clones are kept and a portion is missing. Of around 120,000 clones in the sample, around 80% are singletons; the top ten hold roughly 3.2%. The specimen sequenced was PBMCs. The receptors come from a man aged 25 to 40 in good health and CMV-seronegative. The CDR3 runs from the conserved cysteine through the conserved F or W. A D gene is named only where the DNA matches it firmly. Rows may omit the clone size; those that give it use once, few, many or a size class.

CDR3 DNA,CDR3 protein,J gene,V gene,clone size,D gene
TGCGCCAGCAGCTTGGGGCTAGCGGGAGGTACTGCCTACAATGAGCAGTTCTTC,CASSLGLAGGTAYNEQFF,TRBJ2-1,TRBV5-1,few,TRBD2
TGTGCCAGTAGTATAGGAGGGGCAGGGGAGTTAACCAAAAACATTCAGTACTTC,CASSIGGAGELTKNIQYF,TRBJ2-4,TRBV19,.,.
TGTGCCAGCAGTTACCTCGGGACAGAAAGGGAGACCCAGTACTTC,CASSYLGTERETQYF,TRBJ2-5,TRBV6-6,.,TRBD1
TGTGCCAGCAGCTGCCGGAGTGGCTCCTACAATGAGCAGTTCTTC,CASSCRSGSYNEQFF,TRBJ2-1,TRBV21-1,.,.
TGTGCCAGCAGCCAAGACGTGGGGCCCCTGGGGGGCTACACCTTC,CASSQDVGPLGGYTF,TRBJ1-2,TRBV4-2,.,.
TGTGCCAGCAGTCCTTACTACGGTCAAGAGACCCAGTACTTC,CASSPYYGQETQYF,TRBJ2-5,TRBV28,few,.
TGTGCCAGCAGCCGCCGGACAGGGAGAACTGAAGCTTTCTTT,CASSRRTGRTEAFF,TRBJ1-1,TRBV5-6,.,TRBD1
TGTGCCTGGGGCCCTTTGCTGGGACATAACTCTGGGGCCAACGTCCTGACTTTC,CAWGPLLGHNSGANVLTF,TRBJ2-6,TRBV30,.,.
TGTGCCTGGAGTACTGGGGCGCAGAGCCACTACGAGCAGTACTTC,CAWSTGAQSHYEQYF,TRBJ2-7,TRBV30,few,.
TGTGCCATCGTGCGGGACCTCTCAGGAAACACCATATATTTT,CAIVRDLSGNTIYF,TRBJ1-3,TRBV10-3,.,.
TGTGCCAGCAGCATGACAGGGGGCGCGGTGAATGGCTACACCTTC,CASSMTGGAVNGYTF,TRBJ1-2,TRBV7-9,.,TRBD1
TGTGCCAGCAGTTTGGGGGACAGTCGGAACGAGCAGTACTTC,CASSLGDSRNEQYF,TRBJ2-7,TRBV28,.,TRBD1
TGTGCCAGCAGCGGTAGTGGTGACAGTTACGAGCAGTACTTC,CASSGSGDSYEQYF,TRBJ2-7,TRBV9,.,.
TGTGCCAGCAGTTTACGGACAGGCTACGAGCAGTACTTC,CASSLRTGYEQYF,TRBJ2-7,TRBV27,.,TRBD1
TGTGCCTGGAGTGTAAATGAGGGGAGGGGGAGAGCTTTCTTT,CAWSVNEGRGRAFF,TRBJ1-1,TRBV30,.,.
TGTGCTAGTGGCACAGGACAGAACACTGAAGCTTTCTTT,CASGTGQNTEAFF,TRBJ1-1,TRBV12-5,once,.
TGCGCCAGCAGCCAAGTCCACCTAATCTACAATGAGCAGTTCTTC,CASSQVHLIYNEQFF,TRBJ2-1,TRBV4-1,.,.
TGTGCCAGCAGCGTAGAGGGGGGACTACCTCACAATGAGCAGTTCTTC,CASSVEGGLPHNEQFF,TRBJ2-1,TRBV9,.,.
TGTGCCAGCAGCTTGTCTGACAGCAGCTATGGCTACACCTTC,CASSLSDSSYGYTF,TRBJ1-2,TRBV5-4,.,.
TGTGCCAGCACCTCGAGACTCCGGCACACTGAAGCTTTCTTT,CASTSRLRHTEAFF,TRBJ1-1,TRBV28,.,.
TGCGCCAGCAGCTTGGCCAGGACGGGGGGCTACACCTTC,CASSLARTGGYTF,TRBJ1-2,TRBV5-1,few,.
TGTGCCAGCAGTTGGGACCGGACAGCCTCTGGAAACACCATATATTTT,CASSWDRTASGNTIYF,TRBJ1-3,TRBV6-5,.,.
TGTGCCAGCACGGAGGGGAATGAAGAGACCCAGTACTTC,CASTEGNEETQYF,TRBJ2-5,TRBV6-5,.,.
TGTGCCAGCAGTGATTGGACAGGAGACACAGATACGCAGTATTTT,CASSDWTGDTDTQYF,TRBJ2-3,TRBV6-1,.,TRBD1
TGTGCCAGCAGCTTAGACTTGCTCCTCAATGAGCAGTTCTTC,CASSLDLLLNEQFF,TRBJ2-1,TRBV7-9,once,.
TGCAGCGTTGAAGGGACTGAAGGGTCCTACAATGAGCAGTTCTTC,CSVEGTEGSYNEQFF,TRBJ2-1,TRBV29-1,.,.
TGCGCCAGCAGCTCCGAGACAGGGATCATATATAGCAATCAGCCCCAGCATTTT,CASSSETGIIYSNQPQHF,TRBJ1-5,TRBV4-3,.,TRBD1
TGTGCCAGTAGAAGGACTAGCGCTAGCGCTAGCACAGATACGCAGTATTTT,CASRRTSASASTDTQYF,TRBJ2-3,TRBV19,.,TRBD2
TGCGCCAGCAGCTTGGACAGCTCCCAAGACATTCAGTACTTC,CASSLDSSQDIQYF,TRBJ2-4,TRBV5-1,.,.
TGTGCCAGCAGTGTTTCGCCGGGAGCAGATACGCAGTATTTT,CASSVSPGADTQYF,TRBJ2-3,TRBV25-1,.,.
TGTGCCAGCAAGGGACAGGGCCATCAGCCCCAGCATTTT,CASKGQGHQPQHF,TRBJ1-5,TRBV6-1,.,TRBD1
TGCGCCAGCAGCCAAGATCCCGTGAGTTTAAGGTTCTTC,CASSQDPVSLRFF,TRBJ2-1,TRBV4-1,.,.
TGTGCCAGCAGAGCCATCCCCCTTGGACAGGGGTTACAAGAGACCCAGTACTTC,CASRAIPLGQGLQETQYF,TRBJ2-5,TRBV6-4,.,TRBD1
TGTGCCAGTAGTAGGGACAGGGCTTTCAATCAGCCCCAGCATTTT,CASSRDRAFNQPQHF,TRBJ1-5,TRBV19,.,TRBD1
TGTGCCTGGAGTGTATCAGGGCGGACTGAAGCTTTCTTT,CAWSVSGRTEAFF,TRBJ1-1,TRBV30,.,.
TGTGCCAGCAGCTTCCGACAGGGGCCTGGAAACACCATATATTTT,CASSFRQGPGNTIYF,TRBJ1-3,TRBV5-6,.,TRBD1
TGTGCCAGCAGTGAAGGTTCAGTCTCCACAGATACGCAGTATTTT,CASSEGSVSTDTQYF,TRBJ2-3,TRBV2,.,.
TGTGCCAGCAGCCAGGGGACAGGGGGCAATCAGCCCCAGCATTTT,CASSQGTGGNQPQHF,TRBJ1-5,TRBV7-9,.,TRBD1
TGTGCCAGCAGCGAGGACAGGCATATAGCCAAAAACATTCAGTACTTC,CASSEDRHIAKNIQYF,TRBJ2-4,TRBV5-8,.,TRBD1
TGTGCCAGCAGCTTGGTAGGGGGTGGCACTGAAGCTTTCTTT,CASSLVGGGTEAFF,TRBJ1-1,TRBV5-5,.,.
TGCAGCGTTTTGACTTCGGCCGGGGAGCTGTTTTTT,CSVLTSAGELFF,TRBJ2-2,TRBV29-1,few,.
TGTGCCAGTAGTATAATCCGGACAGGGGGGAACACTGAAGCTTTCTTT,CASSIIRTGGNTEAFF,TRBJ1-1,TRBV19,.,TRBD1
TGTGCTAGCAGCTTAGCGCGGGGGGGAGGGACTGAAGCTTTCTTT,CASSLARGGGTEAFF,TRBJ1-1,TRBV7-9,.,.
TGTGCCAGCAGTGAAGCGGCCCCCTTACCCCTCCACTTT,CASSEAAPLPLHF,TRBJ1-6,TRBV6-1,.,.
TGTGCCAGCAGCCCCTTTGGGAGGTCGAACACTGAAGCTTTCTTT,CASSPFGRSNTEAFF,TRBJ1-1,TRBV7-3,.,.
TGTGCCAGCAGCATTAGCGGGAGGGGGTTGGGCGTACACACAGATACGCAGTATTTT,CASSISGRGLGVHTDTQYF,TRBJ2-3,TRBV27,few,TRBD2
TGTGCCAGCAGTTCTCTTGGACTTTTGGTGGGTACGCAGTATTTT,CASSSLGLLVGTQYF,TRBJ2-3,TRBV27,.,.
TGTGCCATCAGTGACCGGGGGAGCTCCTACAATGAGCAGTTCTTC,CAISDRGSSYNEQFF,TRBJ2-1,TRBV10-3,.,.
TGCAGCGTCGGGGTTGGAGAGACCCAGTACTTC,CSVGVGETQYF,TRBJ2-5,TRBV29-1,few,.
TGTGCCAGCTATCCAGGGGTTTCTAACTATGGCTACACCTTC,CASYPGVSNYGYTF,TRBJ1-2,TRBV18,.,.